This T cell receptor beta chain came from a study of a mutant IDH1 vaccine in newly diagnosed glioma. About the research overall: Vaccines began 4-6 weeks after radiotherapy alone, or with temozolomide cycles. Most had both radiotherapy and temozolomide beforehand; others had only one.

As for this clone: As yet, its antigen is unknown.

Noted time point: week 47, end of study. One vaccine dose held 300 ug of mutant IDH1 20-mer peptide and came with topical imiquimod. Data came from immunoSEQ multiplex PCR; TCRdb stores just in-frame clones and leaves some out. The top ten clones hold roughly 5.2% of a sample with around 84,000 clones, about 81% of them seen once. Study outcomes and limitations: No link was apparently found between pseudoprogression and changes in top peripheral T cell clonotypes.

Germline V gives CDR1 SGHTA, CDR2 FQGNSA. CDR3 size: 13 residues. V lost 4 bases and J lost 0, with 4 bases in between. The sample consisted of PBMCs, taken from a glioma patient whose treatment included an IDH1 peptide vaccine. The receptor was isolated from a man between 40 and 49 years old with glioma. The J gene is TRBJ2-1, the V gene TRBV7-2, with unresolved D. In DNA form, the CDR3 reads TGTGCCAGCAGCTGGGGCTCCTACAATGAGCAGTTCTTC. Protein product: CASSWGSYNEQFF.